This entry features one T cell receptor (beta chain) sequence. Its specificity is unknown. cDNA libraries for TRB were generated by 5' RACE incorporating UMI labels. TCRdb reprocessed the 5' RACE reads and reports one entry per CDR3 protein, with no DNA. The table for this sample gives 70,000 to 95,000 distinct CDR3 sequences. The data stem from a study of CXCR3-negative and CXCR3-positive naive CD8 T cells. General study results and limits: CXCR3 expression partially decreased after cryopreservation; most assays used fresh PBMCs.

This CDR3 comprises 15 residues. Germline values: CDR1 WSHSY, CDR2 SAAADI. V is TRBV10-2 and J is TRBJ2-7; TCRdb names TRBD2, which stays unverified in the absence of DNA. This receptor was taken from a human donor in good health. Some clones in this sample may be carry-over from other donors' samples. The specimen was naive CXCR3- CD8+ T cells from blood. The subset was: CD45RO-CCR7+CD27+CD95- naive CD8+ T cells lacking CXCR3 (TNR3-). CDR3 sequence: CASSESLAGSYEQYF.